These 32 T cell receptor beta chains were sequenced from one sample in a study of cytomegalovirus exposure and HLA in healthy donors. Primers: 60 Vbeta forward and 13 Jbeta reverse. Libraries were prepared by immunoSEQ multiplex PCR; TCRdb keeps only in-frame clonotypes and omits some of them. Of around 100,000 clones in the sample, 65% were seen once. Sequencing input: PBMCs. These receptor sequences come from a young man in good health and CMV-seropositive.

The chain links TRBV20-1 to TRBJ1-1; D is ambiguous. Germline CDR1 is DFQATT and CDR2 is SNEGSKA (reference sequence). The CDR3 is 11 amino acids. Trimming shortened V by 2 bases and J by 7 bases, and 8 bases separated the two germline ends. Written as DNA, the CDR3 is TGCAGTGCTAGAATGGGAGGTGAAGCTTTCTTT. Its translation: CSARMGGEAFF.

This chain joins TRBV2 and TRBJ1-5; TRBD1 aligns across 12 bases. The CDR3 extends over 16 amino acids. Germline assignment: CDR1 SNHLY and CDR2 FYNNEI. Trimming at V came to 6 bases and at J to 2 bases, leaving 5 bases not matched to a gene. In DNA, the CDR3 is TGTGCCAGCAGAGTAGGGACAGGGGGCGGCAATCAGCCCCAGCATTTT. This encodes CASRVGTGGGNQPQHF.

This chain uses TRBV5-4 with TRBJ2-1, with D perhaps TRBD2 (7 bases). With 5 bases removed from V and 10 bases from J, the gap between germline ends came to 34 bases. Germline V gene sequence: CDR1 SGHNT, CDR2 YYREEE (reference sequence). The CDR3 totals 19 residues. CDR3 region: CASSNAVGGGGLGDGEQFF. CDR3 bases: TGTGCCAGCAGTAATGCCGTGGGGGGCGGGGGACTCGGGGACGGAGAGCAGTTCTTC.

The rearrangement joins TRBV4-1 to TRBJ2-2, with a possible D match to TRBD1 (7 bases). Germline CDR1 and CDR2: MGHRA and YSYEKL. The V gene lost 1 base and the J gene lost 5 bases, with 14 bases spanning the gap. There are 16 residues in the CDR3. CDR3: CASSQVSAGGTGELFF. The CDR3 DNA follows: TGCGCCAGCAGCCAAGTGTCCGCAGGGGGGACCGGGGAGCTGTTTTTT.

The chain is built from TRBV11-3 and TRBJ1-6; D is uncertain. Germline V gene data show CDR1 as SGHNT and CDR2 as YENEEA. V was cut by 5 bases and J by 12 bases, with 14 bases left in between. The CDR3 covers 13 residues. In nucleotides, the CDR3 is TGTGCCAGCAGCCGCGAAGTGGCGGGACCCCTCCACTTT. It translates to CASSREVAGPLHF. The entire variable domain, with the rest obtained from reference TRBV11-3 and TRBJ1-6, is as follows: EAGVVQSPRYKIIEKKQPVAFWCNPISGHNTLYWYLQNLGQGPELLIRYENEEAVDDSQLPKDRFSAERLKGVDSTLKIQPAELGDSAVYLCASSREVAGPLHFGNGTRLTVT.

The V and J genes are TRBV7-8 and TRBJ1-6, with D hard to call. The ends were cut back, 3 bases at V and 14 bases at J, with 17 bases in the middle. The germline V gene has CDR1 SGHVS and CDR2 FQNEAQ. This CDR3 region has 14 residues. The CDR3 reads CASSLGSGPGTLHF. The DNA for the CDR3 is TGTGCCAGCAGCTTGGGGAGTGGGCCAGGCACCCTCCACTTT.

J is TRBJ2-6 and V is TRBV18; 8 nucleotides agree with TRBD2. CDR1 and CDR2 (germline): KGHSH, LQKENI. J lost 4 bases, V lost 2 bases, and 10 bases had no gene match. The CDR3 runs to 18 residues. CDR3 region: CASSPLRGAQPGANVLTF. The CDR3 coding sequence is TGTGCCAGCTCACCATTGCGGGGGGCGCAACCCGGGGCCAACGTCCTGACTTTC.

V usage is TRBV29-1 and J usage is TRBJ1-4; no clear D. This CDR3 region has 12 residues. Trimming removed 5 bases from V and 5 bases from J, with 9 bases in between. The germline gives CDR1 SQVTM, CDR2 ANQGSEA. CDR3: CSVTSGNEKLFF. CDR3 DNA: TGCAGCGTTACTAGCGGGAATGAAAAACTGTTTTTT.

V gene TRBV18 combines with J gene TRBJ2-7; tentative D call: TRBD1 (6 bases). Trimming took off 5 bases at V and 4 bases at J, with 15 bases between the two ends. The CDR3 runs to 14 residues. The V gene's germline CDR1 is KGHSH and CDR2 LQKENI. The chain's CDR3 is CASSTRGEGYEQYF. The DNA of the CDR3 is TGTGCCAGCTCAACCAGGGGAGAGGGGTACGAGCAGTACTTC.

This chain links TRBV6-5 with TRBJ2-3; possible D gene TRBD1, 5 bases. The CDR3 loop spans 15 amino acids. Trimming pared 4 bases from V and 1 base from J, leaving 12 bases between. Germline V lookup: CDR1 MNHEY, CDR2 SVGAGI. Here the CDR3 reads CASSWKTVGTDTQYF. Written as DNA, the CDR3 is TGTGCCAGCAGTTGGAAGACAGTGGGCACAGATACGCAGTATTTT.

The chain couples TRBV27 to TRBJ2-5, with TRBD2 identical over 7 bases. Matching the DNA end better, TRBJ2-7 makes the J call doubtful. Germline V gene lookup returns CDR1 MNHEY and CDR2 SMNVEV (reference sequence). The CDR3 totals 17 residues. CDR3 sequence: CASSLSKRGPGNHEQYF. The CDR3 DNA reads as TGTGCCAGCAGTTTATCGAAGCGGGGCCCAGGGAACCACGAGCAGTACTTC.

This sequence joins TRBV7-2 and TRBJ1-2; 7 bases align to TRBD1. Germline V lookup: CDR1 SGHTA, CDR2 FQGNSA. With V trimmed by 5 bases and J by 4 bases, 4 bases remained unmatched. The CDR3 is 13 amino acids. CDR3 in DNA: TGTGCCAGCAGCCCCGACAGGGTCTATGGCTACACCTTC. Amino acid sequence: CASSPDRVYGYTF.

This chain links TRBV19 with TRBJ1-4; D gene unclear. V lost 5 bases to trimming and J lost 0 bases, with 7 bases between them. This CDR3 has 14 amino acids. Looked up from germline, CDR1 is LNHDA and CDR2 is SQIVND (reference sequence). The CDR3 sequence: CASSSPATNEKLFF. CDR3 DNA sequence: TGTGCCAGTAGTTCCCCGGCAACTAATGAAAAACTGTTTTTT.

This clone has just a few counts. The chain carries TRBV7-2 and TRBJ2-3; TRBD2 matches at 9 bases. CDR1 and CDR2 (germline): SGHTA, FQGNSA. This CDR3 contains 17 residues. Trimming removed 6 bases from V and 0 bases from J; junction bases left unmatched: 10. For the CDR3, the DNA is TGTGCCAGCAGTGGCGGGGGGGGGATTACTAGCACAGATACGCAGTATTTT. Translation gives CASSGGGGITSTDTQYF.

The chain uses TRBV7-9 and TRBJ1-5; D ambiguous. Germline V CDR1 and CDR2: SEHNR, FQNEAQ (reference sequence). There are 15 residues in the CDR3. The V gene lost 5 bases and the J gene lost 2 bases, with 13 bases spanning the gap. DNA for the CDR3: TGTGCCAGCAGCGGTCCGACCGAGGGCAATCAGCCCCAGCATTTT. Translated, it gives CASSGPTEGNQPQHF.

This clone turned up a few times. The chain carries TRBV30 and TRBJ1-1; D uncertain. CDR1 is GTSNPN, CDR2 SVGIG, per germline (reference sequence). The CDR3 loop spans 12 amino acids. The V gene lost 2 bases and the J gene lost 1 base, with 5 bases spanning the gap. CDR3 coding DNA: TGTGCCTGGAGTCCACAGAACACTGAAGCTTTCTTT. Amino acid sequence: CAWSPQNTEAFF. The full variable domain, completed using reference TRBV30 and TRBJ1-1, is SQTIHQWPATLVQPVGSPLSLECTVEGTSNPNLYWYRQAAGRGLQLLFYSVGIGQISSEVPQNLSASRPQDRQFILSSKKLLLSDSGFYLCAWSPQNTEAFFGQGTRLTVV.

This clone was seen more than once but under ten times. The gene calls are TRBV28 and TRBJ2-7; TRBD1 matches 8 bases. The germline gives CDR1 MDHEN, CDR2 SYDVKM. V lost 4 bases to trimming and J lost 2 bases; unmatched junction nucleotides: 13. The CDR3 is made up of 17 amino acids. CDR3 nucleotides: TGTGCCAGCAGTTCCTCCGGTACAGGGGGAAAAACCTACGAGCAGTACTTC. Amino acids: CASSSSGTGGKTYEQYF.

The V call is TRBV5-1, the J call TRBJ2-5; D is possibly TRBD1 (6 bases). Per germline, CDR1 SGHRS and CDR2 YFSETQ. V dropped 1 base and J dropped 4 bases, with 11 bases sitting between them. The CDR3 runs to 14 residues. CDR3 DNA sequence: TGCGCCAGCAGCTTGTGGGGGCCGGGAGAGACCCAGTACTTC. Its protein product is CASSLWGPGETQYF.

J is TRBJ1-5 and V is TRBV2, with TRBD1 matching 9 bases. The germline V gene has CDR1 SNHLY and CDR2 FYNNEI. This CDR3 spans 15 amino acids. The V segment lost 6 bases and the J segment 4 bases; nucleotides outside the gene matches: 7. The CDR3 protein is CASRFRDRVNQPQHF. Written as DNA, the CDR3 is TGTGCCAGCAGATTCCGGGACAGGGTAAATCAGCCCCAGCATTTT.

The chain is built from TRBV5-1 and TRBJ2-3; 15 bases are a match to TRBD2. The V and J ends lost 5 bases and 5 bases, in that order; junction bases with no gene match: 3. CDR3 length: 15 residues. Looked up from germline, CDR1 is SGHRS and CDR2 is YFSETQ. CDR3 sequence reads: CASRWTSGGGDTQYF. The CDR3 DNA reads as TGCGCCAGCAGATGGACTAGCGGGGGGGGAGATACGCAGTATTTT.

In DNA, the CDR3 is TGTGCCAGCAGCATATCAGGGGGCAATCAGCCCCAGCATTTT. This codes for CASSISGGNQPQHF. V and J are TRBV11-1 and TRBJ1-5; TRBD1 is a possible D gene (6 bases). The V gene's germline CDR1 is SGHAT and CDR2 FQDESV (reference sequence). The CDR3 contains 14 residues. Deletions cut 5 bases from V and 2 bases from J, with 10 bases between.

In DNA, the CDR3 is TGTGCCAGCAGTCCCGTGGCGGGGGGGCCCTACGAGCAGTACTTC. Amino acid sequence: CASSPVAGGPYEQYF. The genes are TRBV6-1 and TRBJ2-7; 9 bases fit TRBD2. The CDR3 runs 15 residues. J gave up 2 bases and V 5 bases, and 7 bases lay outside the gene matches. CDR1 is MNHNS, CDR2 SASEGT, per germline.

The rearrangement uses TRBV5-1 and TRBJ1-1; D uncertain. The CDR3 spans 13 residues. Germline V gene lookup returns CDR1 SGHRS and CDR2 YFSETQ. Trimming took 4 bases from V and 7 from J, leaving 14 bases between them. The CDR3 DNA reads TGCGCCAGCAGCCTAGACCCGAGCCTTGAAGCTTTCTTT. This gives the protein CASSLDPSLEAFF.

CDR3 sequence reads: CASSLTVGGTASFYEQYF. The CDR3 DNA reads as TGTGCCAGCAGTTTGACCGTAGGTGGGACAGCTAGTTTCTACGAGCAGTACTTC. The chain links TRBV27 to TRBJ2-7; 7 bases agree with TRBD1. This CDR3 has 18 amino acids. CDR1 and CDR2 (germline): MNHEY, SMNVEV (reference sequence). V was pared by 3 bases and J by 3 bases, with 17 bases of the junction left unmatched.

The chain has TRBV5-5 and TRBJ1-1; a possible D gene is TRBD1 (5 bases). The germline V gene encodes CDR1 SGHKS and CDR2 YYEKEE (reference sequence). The V end lost 4 bases, the J end lost 2 bases, and 9 bases lay between the germline ends. The length of the CDR3 is 13 residues. The CDR3 loop reads CASSIQVNTEAFF. For the CDR3, the DNA is TGTGCCAGCAGCATACAGGTCAACACTGAAGCTTTCTTT.

The chain has TRBV7-2 and TRBJ1-3; no clear D gene. Germline V CDR1 and CDR2: SGHTA, FQGNSA. V was cut by 3 bases and J by 0 bases, with 9 bases left in between. The CDR3 totals 15 residues. The CDR3 nucleotides read TGTGCCAGCAGCTTTGTCGGGAGCTCTGGAAACACCATATATTTT. It codes for CASSFVGSSGNTIYF. Variable domain in full (rest from reference TRBV7-2 and TRBJ1-3): GAGVSQSPSNKVTEKGKDVELRCDPISGHTALYWYRQSLGQGLEFLIYFQGNSAPDKSGLPSDRFSAERTGGSVSTLTIQRTQQEDSAVYLCASSFVGSSGNTIYFGEGSWLTVV.

The genes are TRBV4-1 and TRBJ1-5, with D hard to call. This CDR3 is 14 amino acids long. Germline V CDR1 and CDR2: MGHRA, YSYEKL. Trimming left V 1 base short and J 0 bases short, with 4 bases between. The CDR3 loop reads CASSQVNSNQPQHF. CDR3 nucleotide sequence: TGCGCCAGCAGCCAAGTCAATAGCAATCAGCCCCAGCATTTT.

The sample holds a few counts of this clone. The CDR3 coding sequence is TGCGCCAGCAGCCAGAGGACTAGCCCAGATACGCAGTATTTT. Protein product: CASSQRTSPDTQYF. The chain carries TRBV4-1 and TRBJ2-3; the match to TRBD2 covers 8 bases. V lost 3 bases to trimming and J lost 4 bases; unmatched junction nucleotides: 3. Per the germline V gene, CDR1 is MGHRA and CDR2 is YSYEKL. CDR3 length: 14 amino acids.

Note on this clone: One end of the junction varies from germline; a read error may be responsible. This CDR3 is also generated by other DNA sequences in the sample. The genes are TRBV2 and TRBJ2-7; D is possibly TRBD2 (5 bases). Germline V gene sequence: CDR1 SNHLY, CDR2 FYNNEI. CDR3 size: 11 residues. DNA for the CDR3: TGCGAGCAGAGGGCGGCATACGAGCAGTACTTC. Amino acid sequence: CEQRAAYEQYF.

This clone has just one count. The rearrangement uses TRBV5-1 and TRBJ2-5, with 12 bases that match TRBD2. V lost 3 bases to trimming and J lost 5 bases; unmatched junction nucleotides: 8. CDR3 length: 16 amino acids. Germline loops: CDR1 SGHRS, CDR2 YFSETQ. In nucleotides, the CDR3 is TGCGCCAGCAGCTACCCGACTAGCGGGGGTCTGGAGACCCAGTACTTC. Translation gives CASSYPTSGGLETQYF.

The chain has TRBV6-6 and TRBJ2-7; no reliable D call. Germline CDR1 is MNHNY and CDR2 is SVGAGI (reference sequence). The CDR3 runs 12 residues. V was shortened by 8 bases and J by 6 bases, with 14 bases between the two germline ends. In DNA, the CDR3 is TGTGCCAGCTCTCAATCAGTCCTCGAGCAGTACTTC. It specifies CASSQSVLEQYF.

This chain uses TRBV9 with TRBJ1-2, with a tentative D call TRBD1 (5 bases). This CDR3 has 15 residues. V gave up 4 bases and J gave up 4 bases, with 17 bases separating them. Germline V gene lookup returns CDR1 SGDLS and CDR2 YYNGEE. The DNA for the CDR3 is TGTGCCAGCAGCTCGTGGTCGGGGGGGTCCTATGGCTACACCTTC. It specifies CASSSWSGGSYGYTF.